Below are 19 T cell receptor beta chains sequenced from a single sample in a study of blood T cell repertoires in COVID-19 (dated by TCRdb to about 2020). The library came from the immunoSEQ multiplex PCR assay. Entries here come from immuneACCESS through TCRdb and include only in-frame sequences with V and J called. Some clones fail to appear in such tables; in the studies checked, an unresolved V gene covers under half of the shortfall, and the cause of the remainder is unknown. For this sample there are a few hundred thousand clones; more than 80% appear just once. Roughly 6.5% of the sample comes from the top ten. Sequencing input: peripheral blood. These receptors originate from a man aged 18 to 29 who had recovered from COVID-19.

This clone was counted once. The V call is TRBV10-3, the J call TRBJ1-4, with a possible D match to TRBD1 (6 bases). Germline V gene data show CDR1 as ENHRY and CDR2 as SYGVKD. The V and J ends lost 1 base and 0 bases respectively, with 9 bases between them. CDR3 size: 16 residues. CDR3 region: CAISEWGGTTNEKLFF. The CDR3 region has the DNA TGTGCCATCAGTGAGTGGGGGGGCACAACTAATGAAAAACTGTTTTTT.

In this sample, this clone turned up a few times. The CDR3 bases are TGTGCCAGCTCATCGGGACAGGGGGACGATGGCTACACCTTC. This translates into CASSSGQGDDGYTF. The chain recombines TRBV18 with TRBJ1-2; 11 bases are shared with TRBD1. The V gene end was trimmed by 5 bases and the J gene end by 6 bases; junction bases not matched to a gene: 5. Per germline, CDR1 KGHSH and CDR2 LQKENI. The length of the CDR3 is 14 residues.

This clone was recorded a few times. This sequence joins TRBV5-1 and TRBJ1-1; TRBD1 matches 7 bases. Trimming cost V 4 bases and J 0 bases; bases outside gene matches: 6. The CDR3 covers 15 residues. Germline V lookup: CDR1 SGHRS, CDR2 YFSETQ. CDR3 DNA sequence: TGCGCCAGCAGCCCAGGACAGGAAATGAACACTGAAGCTTTCTTT. This sequence encodes CASSPGQEMNTEAFF.

The J gene is TRBJ2-7, the V gene TRBV5-6; 9 bases agree with TRBD2. Germline trimming cut 0 bases from V and 3 bases from J; bases unmatched to any gene: 1. CDR1 is SGHDT, CDR2 YYEEEE, per germline. This CDR3 region has 14 residues. Written as DNA, the CDR3 is TGTGCCAGCAGCTTGGGACTAGCGGACTACGAGCAGTACTTC. Its protein is CASSLGLADYEQYF.

Only one count was recorded for this clone. CDR3 protein: CASSLEWGGDEQYF. The CDR3 bases are TGTGCCAGCAGCCTTGAATGGGGCGGCGACGAGCAGTACTTC. This chain connects TRBV7-2 to TRBJ2-7, with D possibly TRBD1 on 5 matching bases. The germline V gene has CDR1 SGHTA and CDR2 FQGNSA. Trimming took 5 bases from V and 5 from J, leaving 16 bases between them. CDR3 size: 14 residues.

The CDR3 DNA reads as TGCGCCAGCAGCATCGTGGCAGGCGACGAAAAACTGTTTTTT. Protein: CASSIVAGDEKLFF. This chain joins TRBV4-1 and TRBJ1-4; the D is unclear. Looked up from germline, CDR1 is MGHRA and CDR2 is YSYEKL. V lost 5 bases, J lost 8 bases, and 15 bases lay in between. The CDR3 extends over 14 amino acids.

The chain combines TRBV19 with TRBJ1-1; D gene ambiguous. Germline CDR1 reads LNHDA; CDR2 reads SQIVND (reference sequence). CDR3 size: 14 residues. V lost 1 base and J 0 bases, leaving 6 bases between the germline ends. CDR3: CASSIVGLNTEAFF. The CDR3 DNA is TGTGCCAGTAGTATAGTTGGCCTGAACACTGAAGCTTTCTTT.

The V gene is TRBV7-3, the J gene TRBJ2-1; possibly TRBD2 for D (6 bases). The length of the CDR3 is 15 residues. Germline V gene lookup returns CDR1 SGHTA and CDR2 FQGTGA. Trimming stripped 5 bases from V and 8 bases from J, with 19 bases between. The CDR3 sequence is CASSPGPGVAYEQFF. DNA for the CDR3: TGTGCCAGCAGCCCAGGACCGGGAGTCGCTTATGAGCAGTTCTTC.

The sample holds a few counts of this clone. The chain carries TRBV27 and TRBJ1-6; D possibly corresponds to TRBD1 (6 bases). Deletions cut 5 bases from V and 9 bases from J, with 17 bases between. The germline V gene has CDR1 MNHEY and CDR2 SMNVEV (reference sequence). The CDR3 runs 15 residues. CDR3 protein: CASSRQIGGPSPLHF. CDR3 nucleotides: TGTGCCAGCAGTCGACAGATCGGGGGGCCTTCACCCCTCCACTTT.

The CDR3 region has the DNA TGTGCCAGCAGAATACCCGGGACAGATGAAAAACTGTTTTTT. Amino acid sequence: CASRIPGTDEKLFF. The chain has TRBV6-6 and TRBJ1-4, with 7 nucleotides matching TRBD1. The V and J ends lost 6 bases and 6 bases, in that order; junction bases with no gene match: 7. The germline V gene has CDR1 MNHNY and CDR2 SVGAGI (reference sequence). The CDR3 covers 14 residues.

The chain employs TRBV27 and TRBJ2-7, with TRBD1 identical over 9 bases. V lost 5 bases and J lost 3; bases outside the gene matches: 11. This CDR3 comprises 16 residues. Germline assignment: CDR1 MNHEY and CDR2 SMNVEV (reference sequence). The CDR3 reads CASSPPSGTGSYEQYF. As DNA, the CDR3 is TGTGCCAGCAGTCCGCCATCCGGGACAGGGAGCTACGAGCAGTACTTC.

The rearrangement links TRBV13 to TRBJ2-7; 8 nucleotides agree with TRBD2. The CDR3 runs 14 residues. Germline loops: CDR1 PRHDT, CDR2 FYEKMQ (reference sequence). V lost 5 bases to trimming and J lost 5 bases; unmatched junction nucleotides: 8. The DNA for the CDR3 is TGTGCCAGCAGCATCGGACTAGCCCGGGACGAGCAGTACTTC. Amino acids: CASSIGLARDEQYF.

The rearrangement uses TRBV27 and TRBJ1-2; TRBD1 matches 7 bases. CDR3 size: 18 residues. The V gene's germline CDR1 is MNHEY and CDR2 SMNVEV (reference sequence). After removal of 3 bases from V and 4 bases from J, the junction contained 17 bases not matched to a gene. The CDR3 sequence is CASSFVGSLGTDGYGYTF. The CDR3 nucleotides are TGTGCCAGCAGTTTCGTCGGAAGTTTAGGGACAGATGGCTATGGCTACACCTTC.

The rearrangement uses TRBV9 and TRBJ2-1, with TRBD2 matching over 14 bases. CDR1 is SGDLS, CDR2 YYNGEE, per germline. The CDR3 runs to 18 residues. Trimming cost V 4 bases and J 4 bases; bases outside gene matches: 10. In nucleotides, the CDR3 is TGTGCCAGCAGCAGACTAGCGGGAGGGGGGATCGGTTACAATGAGCAGTTCTTC. Its translation is CASSRLAGGGIGYNEQFF. The full variable domain, its missing parts supplied by reference TRBV9 and TRBJ2-1, is DSGVTQTPKHLITATGQRVTLRCSPRSGDLSVYWYQQSLDQGLQFLIQYYNGEERAKGNILERFSAQQFPDLHSELNLSSLELGDSALYFCASSRLAGGGIGYNEQFFGPGTRLTVL.

This clone was seen a few times. The chain couples TRBV3-1 (or the pseudogene TRBV3-2) to TRBJ2-1; D perhaps matches TRBD2 (5 bases). Per germline, CDR1 LGHDT and CDR2 YNNKEL (reference sequence). V dropped 3 bases and J dropped 2 bases, with 11 bases sitting between them. The CDR3 consists of 15 residues. CDR3 DNA: TGTGCCAGCAGCCAGGGTATAGCGACCTACAATGAGCAGTTCTTC. Translation gives CASSQGIATYNEQFF.

This sequence joins TRBV12-3 or TRBV12-4 and TRBJ2-3, with D possibly being TRBD2 (5 bases). The CDR3 loop spans 13 amino acids. The V end lost 6 bases, the J end lost 4 bases, and 11 bases lay between the germline ends. The CDR3 here is CASRLVASDTQYF. The CDR3 DNA follows: TGTGCCAGCAGACTAGTTGCTTCAGATACGCAGTATTTT.

The V and J genes are TRBV10-1 and TRBJ2-2, with D unresolved. CDR3 size: 14 residues. The V gene's germline CDR1 is WNHNN and CDR2 SYGVQD (reference sequence). V was pared by 4 bases and J by 1 base, with 7 bases between. As DNA, the CDR3 is TGCGCCAGCAGTGTTCAATTGAACACCGGGGAGCTGTTTTTT. Residues: CASSVQLNTGELFF.

CDR3 in DNA: TGCAGCGTCTCCGGGGGGACAGGGCACGAGCAGTACTTC. Protein: CSVSGGTGHEQYF. This chain connects TRBV29-1 to TRBJ2-7, with 9 positions matching TRBD1. The CDR3 contains 13 residues. Losses at the gene ends were 6 bases for V and 5 bases for J; bases not matched to a gene: 8. Germline assignment: CDR1 SQVTM and CDR2 ANQGSEA.

This clone was counted many times. This chain uses TRBV4-1 with TRBJ1-1; TRBD1 is a possible D gene (6 bases). The CDR3 runs 15 residues. CDR1 MGHRA and CDR2 YSYEKL come from the germline V gene. Trimming took 0 bases from V and 4 from J, leaving 12 bases between them. DNA of the CDR3: TGCGCCAGCAGCCAAGATCGTTTGGGGGCCACTGAAGCTTTCTTT. The encoded protein is CASSQDRLGATEAFF.